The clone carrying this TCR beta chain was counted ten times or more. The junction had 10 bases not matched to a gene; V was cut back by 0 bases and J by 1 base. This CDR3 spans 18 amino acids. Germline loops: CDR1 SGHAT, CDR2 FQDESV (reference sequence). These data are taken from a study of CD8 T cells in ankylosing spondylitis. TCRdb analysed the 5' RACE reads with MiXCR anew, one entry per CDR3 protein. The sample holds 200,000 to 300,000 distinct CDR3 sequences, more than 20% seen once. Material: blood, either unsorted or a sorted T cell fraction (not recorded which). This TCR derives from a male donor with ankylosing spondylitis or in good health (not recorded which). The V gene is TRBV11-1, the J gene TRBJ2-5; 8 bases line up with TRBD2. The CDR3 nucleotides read TGTGCCAGCAGCTTAGCCGTAAAGATAGCGGGGAGCCAAGAGACCCAGTACTTC. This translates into CASSLAVKIAGSQETQYF. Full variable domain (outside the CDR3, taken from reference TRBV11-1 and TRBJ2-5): EAEVAQSPRYKITEKSQAVAFWCDPISGHATLYWYRQILGQGPELLVQFQDESVVDDSQLPKDRFSAERLKGVDSTLKIQPAELGDSAMYLCASSLAVKIAGSQETQYFGPGTRLLVL.